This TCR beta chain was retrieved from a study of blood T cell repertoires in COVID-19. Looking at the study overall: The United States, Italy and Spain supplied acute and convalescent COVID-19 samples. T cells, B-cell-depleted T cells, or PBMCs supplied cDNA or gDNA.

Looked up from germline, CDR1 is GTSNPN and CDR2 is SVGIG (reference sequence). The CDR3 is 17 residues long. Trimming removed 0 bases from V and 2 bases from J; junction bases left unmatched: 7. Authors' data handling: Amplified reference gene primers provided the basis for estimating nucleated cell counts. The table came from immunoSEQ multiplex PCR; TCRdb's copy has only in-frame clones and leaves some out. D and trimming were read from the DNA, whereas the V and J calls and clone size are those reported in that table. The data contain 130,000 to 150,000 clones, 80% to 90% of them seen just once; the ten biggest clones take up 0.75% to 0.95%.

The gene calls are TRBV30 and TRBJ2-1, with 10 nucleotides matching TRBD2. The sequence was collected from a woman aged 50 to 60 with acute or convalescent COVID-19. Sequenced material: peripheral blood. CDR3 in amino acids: CAWSVGVAGGPYNEQFF. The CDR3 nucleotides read TGTGCCTGGAGTGTAGGGGTAGCGGGAGGTCCCTACAATGAGCAGTTCTTC. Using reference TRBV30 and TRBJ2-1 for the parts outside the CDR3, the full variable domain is SQTIHQWPATLVQPVGSPLSLECTVEGTSNPNLYWYRQAAGRGLQLLFYSVGIGQISSEVPQNLSASRPQDRQFILSSKKLLLSDSGFYLCAWSVGVAGGPYNEQFFGPGTRLTVL.